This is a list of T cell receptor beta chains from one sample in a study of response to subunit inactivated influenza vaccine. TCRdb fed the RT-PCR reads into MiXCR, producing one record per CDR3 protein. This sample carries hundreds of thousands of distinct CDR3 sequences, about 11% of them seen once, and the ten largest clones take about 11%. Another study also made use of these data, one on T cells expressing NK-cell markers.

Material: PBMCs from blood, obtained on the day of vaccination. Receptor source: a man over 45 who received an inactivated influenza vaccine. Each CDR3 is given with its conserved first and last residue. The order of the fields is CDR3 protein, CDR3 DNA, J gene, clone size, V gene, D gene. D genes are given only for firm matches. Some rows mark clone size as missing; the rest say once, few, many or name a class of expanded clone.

CASSFPGLAGGGTDTQYF	TGTGCCAGCAGCTTTCCGGGACTAGCGGGAGGGGGAACAGATACGCAGTATTTT	TRBJ2-3	few	TRBV11-1	TRBD2
CSAGLAGGYEQYF	TGCAGTGCTGGACTAGCGGGAGGATACGAGCAGTACTTC	TRBJ2-7	once	TRBV20-1	TRBD2
CASSEVGSWEQFF	TGTGCCAGCAGTGAGGTAGGCAGCTGGGAGCAGTTCTTC	TRBJ2-1	few	TRBV25-1	NA
CASSQDWGPPYF	TGTGCCAGCAGCCAAGATTGGGGACCCCCGTACTTC	TRBJ2-5	NA	TRBV14	NA
CASSISTESSYEQYF	TGTGCCAGCAGCATATCGACTGAGAGCTCCTACGAGCAGTACTTC	TRBJ2-7	few	TRBV7-9	NA
CASSQELRMGLAGLTDTQYF	TGCGCCAGCAGCCAAGAACTAAGGATGGGACTAGCGGGCCTCACAGATACGCAGTATTTT	TRBJ2-3	few	TRBV4-3	TRBD2
CASSLELNNEQFF	TGCGCCAGCAGCTTGGAACTCAACAATGAGCAGTTCTTC	TRBJ2-1	few	TRBV5-1	NA
CASSYGTGRNEQFF	TGTGCCAGCAGCTACGGGACAGGGCGCAATGAGCAGTTCTTC	TRBJ2-1	NA	TRBV7-2	TRBD1
CASSPAHYRTAGRTEAFF	TGTGCCAGCAGCCCTGCCCATTACAGGACAGCAGGGAGGACTGAAGCTTTCTTT	TRBJ1-1	few	TRBV7-6	NA
CSVGRRGETQYF	TGCAGCGTTGGGCGAAGAGGAGAGACCCAGTACTTC	TRBJ2-5	NA	TRBV29-1	NA
CASSDLAARTDTQYF	TGTGCCAGCAGTGATCTCGCTGCTCGCACAGATACGCAGTATTTT	TRBJ2-3	NA	TRBV2	NA
CASSPVGGDGLTQYF	TGTGCCAGCAGCCCCGTGGGGGGAGATGGCCTTACGCAGTATTTT	TRBJ2-3	few	TRBV7-3	NA
CSARGYRETQYF	TGCAGTGCTAGAGGCTACCGAGAGACCCAGTACTTC	TRBJ2-5	NA	TRBV20-1	NA
CASRETRKNIQYF	TGTGCCAGTAGGGAGACTAGGAAAAACATTCAGTACTTC	TRBJ2-4	few	TRBV19	NA
CASSAKGSGANVLTF	TGTGCCAGCAGTGCAAAGGGCTCTGGGGCCAACGTCCTGACTTTC	TRBJ2-6	NA	TRBV2	NA
CATSPHLTDTQYF	TGTGCCACCAGTCCACATCTCACAGATACGCAGTATTTT	TRBJ2-3	few	TRBV24-1	NA